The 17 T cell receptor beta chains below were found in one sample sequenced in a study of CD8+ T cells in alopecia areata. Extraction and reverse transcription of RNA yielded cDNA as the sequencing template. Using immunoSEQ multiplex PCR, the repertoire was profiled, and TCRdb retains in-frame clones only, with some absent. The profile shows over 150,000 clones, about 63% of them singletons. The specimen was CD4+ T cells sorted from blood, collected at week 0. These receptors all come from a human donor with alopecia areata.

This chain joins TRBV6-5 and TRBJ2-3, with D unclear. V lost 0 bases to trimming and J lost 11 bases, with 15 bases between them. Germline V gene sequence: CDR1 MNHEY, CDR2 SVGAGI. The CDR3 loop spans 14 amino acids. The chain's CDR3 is CASSYSKAAKKQYF. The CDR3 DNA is TGTGCCAGCAGTTACTCGAAGGCAGCAAAGAAGCAGTATTTT.

The CDR3: CASSTPPSGASYEQYF. The DNA for the CDR3 is TGTGCCAGCAGCACTCCTCCTAGCGGGGCTTCCTACGAGCAGTACTTC. The V call is TRBV7-2, the J call TRBJ2-7; 9 nucleotides agree with TRBD2. The CDR3 consists of 16 residues. Trimming took 5 bases from V and 1 from J; bases not matched to a gene: 9. CDR1 SGHTA and CDR2 FQGNSA come from the germline V gene.

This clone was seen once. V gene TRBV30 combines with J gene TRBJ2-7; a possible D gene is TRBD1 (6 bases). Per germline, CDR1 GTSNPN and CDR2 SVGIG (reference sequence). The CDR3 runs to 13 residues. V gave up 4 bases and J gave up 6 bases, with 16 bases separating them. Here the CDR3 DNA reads TGTGCCTGGACCAGGGGCGCAGAAGCCGAGCAGTACTTC. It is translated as CAWTRGAEAEQYF.

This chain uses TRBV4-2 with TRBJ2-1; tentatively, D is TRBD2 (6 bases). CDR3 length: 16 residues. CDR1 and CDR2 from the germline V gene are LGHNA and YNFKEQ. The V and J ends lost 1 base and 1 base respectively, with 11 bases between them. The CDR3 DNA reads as TGTGCCAGCAGCCAAGGCGGGGCGGGTTCCTACAATGAGCAGTTCTTC. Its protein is CASSQGGAGSYNEQFF.

Here the CDR3 reads CSVSDRSNQPQHF. In DNA, the CDR3 is TGCAGCGTCTCCGACAGATCAAATCAGCCCCAGCATTTT. The gene calls are TRBV29-1 and TRBJ1-5; possible D gene TRBD1, 5 bases. The CDR3 extends over 13 amino acids. V lost 6 bases to trimming and J lost 4 bases, with 13 bases between them. Germline CDR1 reads SQVTM; CDR2 reads ANQGSEA.

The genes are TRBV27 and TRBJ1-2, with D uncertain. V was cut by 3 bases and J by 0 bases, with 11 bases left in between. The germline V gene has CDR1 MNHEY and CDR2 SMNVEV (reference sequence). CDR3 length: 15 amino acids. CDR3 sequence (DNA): TGTGCCAGCAGTTTGGCCCCTTATGCTAACTATGGCTACACCTTC. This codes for CASSLAPYANYGYTF.

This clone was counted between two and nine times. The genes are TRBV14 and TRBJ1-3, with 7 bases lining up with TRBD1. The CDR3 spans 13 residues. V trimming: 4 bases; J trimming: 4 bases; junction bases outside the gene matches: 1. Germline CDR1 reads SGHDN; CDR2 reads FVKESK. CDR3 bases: TGTGCCAGCAGCCCGGGACAGGGAAACACCATATATTTT. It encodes CASSPGQGNTIYF.

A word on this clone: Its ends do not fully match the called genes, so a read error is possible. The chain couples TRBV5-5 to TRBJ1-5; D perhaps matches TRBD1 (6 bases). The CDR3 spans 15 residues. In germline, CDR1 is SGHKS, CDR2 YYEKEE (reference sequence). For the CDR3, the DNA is TGTGCCAGCAGCTTTGGCCAGGGGAGCAGTCAGCCCCAGCATTTT. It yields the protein CASSFGQGSSQPQHF.

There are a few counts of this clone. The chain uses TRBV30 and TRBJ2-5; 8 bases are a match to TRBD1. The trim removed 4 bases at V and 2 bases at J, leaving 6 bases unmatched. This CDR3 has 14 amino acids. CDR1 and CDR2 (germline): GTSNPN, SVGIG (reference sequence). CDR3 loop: CAWTAGTGQETQYF. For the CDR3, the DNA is TGTGCCTGGACGGCCGGGACAGGTCAAGAGACCCAGTACTTC.

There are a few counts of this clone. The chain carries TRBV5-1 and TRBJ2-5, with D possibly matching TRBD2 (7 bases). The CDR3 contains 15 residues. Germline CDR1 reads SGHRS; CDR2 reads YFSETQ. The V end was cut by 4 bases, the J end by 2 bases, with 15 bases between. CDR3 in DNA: TGCGCCAGCAGCGCGGCGGGGGCGCAGCAAGAGACCCAGTACTTC. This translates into CASSAAGAQQETQYF.

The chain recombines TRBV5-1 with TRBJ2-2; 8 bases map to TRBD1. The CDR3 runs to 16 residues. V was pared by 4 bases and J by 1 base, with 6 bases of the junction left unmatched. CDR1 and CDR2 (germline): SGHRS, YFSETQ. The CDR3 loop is CASSGDRQMNTGELFF. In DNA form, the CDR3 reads TGCGCCAGCAGCGGGGACAGGCAGATGAACACCGGGGAGCTGTTTTTT.

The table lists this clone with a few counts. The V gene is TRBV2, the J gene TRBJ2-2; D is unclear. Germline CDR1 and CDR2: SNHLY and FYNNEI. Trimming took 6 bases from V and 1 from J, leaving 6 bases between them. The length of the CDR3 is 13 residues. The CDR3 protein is CASRGQNTGELFF. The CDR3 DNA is TGTGCCAGCAGGGGCCAGAACACCGGGGAGCTGTTTTTT.

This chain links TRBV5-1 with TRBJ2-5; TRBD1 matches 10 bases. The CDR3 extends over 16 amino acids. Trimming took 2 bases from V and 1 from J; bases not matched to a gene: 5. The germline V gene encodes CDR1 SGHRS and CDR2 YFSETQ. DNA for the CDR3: TGCGCCAGCAGCTTAGCTCGGACAGGGGGCCAAGAGACCCAGTACTTC. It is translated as CASSLARTGGQETQYF.

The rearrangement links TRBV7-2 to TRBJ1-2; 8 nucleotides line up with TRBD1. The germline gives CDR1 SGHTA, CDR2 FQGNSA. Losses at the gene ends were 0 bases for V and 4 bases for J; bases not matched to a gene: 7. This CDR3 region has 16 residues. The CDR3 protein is CASSLAPGGGSYGYTF. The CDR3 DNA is TGTGCCAGCAGCTTAGCCCCAGGGGGCGGGAGCTATGGCTACACCTTC.

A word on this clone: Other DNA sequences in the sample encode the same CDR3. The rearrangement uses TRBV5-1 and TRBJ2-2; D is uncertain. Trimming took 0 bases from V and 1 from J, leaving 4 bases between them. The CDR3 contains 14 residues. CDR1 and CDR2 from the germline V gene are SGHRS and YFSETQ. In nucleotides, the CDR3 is TGCGCCAGCAGCTTGGTAGGGAACACCGGGGAGCTGTTTTTT. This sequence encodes CASSLVGNTGELFF.

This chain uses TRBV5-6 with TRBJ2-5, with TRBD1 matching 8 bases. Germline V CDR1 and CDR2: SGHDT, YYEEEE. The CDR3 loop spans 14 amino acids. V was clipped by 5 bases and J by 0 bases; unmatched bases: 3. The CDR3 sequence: CASRQQGDQETQYF. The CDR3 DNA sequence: TGTGCCAGCAGACAACAGGGGGACCAAGAGACCCAGTACTTC.

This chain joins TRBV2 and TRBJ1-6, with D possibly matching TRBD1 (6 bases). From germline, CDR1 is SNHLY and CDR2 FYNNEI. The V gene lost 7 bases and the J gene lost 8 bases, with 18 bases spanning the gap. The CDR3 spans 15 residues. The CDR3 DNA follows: TGTGCCAGCAAGTTCTGGGGGCAGGGGTATTCACCCCTCCACTTT. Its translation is CASKFWGQGYSPLHF.